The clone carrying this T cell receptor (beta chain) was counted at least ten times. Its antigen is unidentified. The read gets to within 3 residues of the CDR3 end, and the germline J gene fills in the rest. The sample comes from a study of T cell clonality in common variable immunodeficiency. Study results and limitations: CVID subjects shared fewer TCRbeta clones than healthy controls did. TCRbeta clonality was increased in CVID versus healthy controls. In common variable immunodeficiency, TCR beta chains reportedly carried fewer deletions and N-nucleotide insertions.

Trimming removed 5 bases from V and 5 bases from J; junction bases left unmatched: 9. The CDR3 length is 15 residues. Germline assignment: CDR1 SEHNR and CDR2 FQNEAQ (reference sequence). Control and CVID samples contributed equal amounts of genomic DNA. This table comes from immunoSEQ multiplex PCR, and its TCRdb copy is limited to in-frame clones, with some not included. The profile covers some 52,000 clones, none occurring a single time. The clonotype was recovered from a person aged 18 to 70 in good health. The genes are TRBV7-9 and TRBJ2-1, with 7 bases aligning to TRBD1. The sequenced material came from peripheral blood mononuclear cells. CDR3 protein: CASSPRGTEDNEQFF. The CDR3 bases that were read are TGTGCCAGCAGCCCGAGAGGGACAGAAGACAATGAG.